Following are 14 T cell receptor beta chains from one sample sequenced in a study of blood T cell repertoires in COVID-19 (TCRdb year 2020). Library generation was performed with the immunoSEQ multiplex PCR assay. TCRdb took this table from immuneACCESS and kept in-frame rearrangements with V and J called. Such tables lack part of the clones; where checked against another copy, unresolved V genes explain under half of the gap, and the rest is unexplained. This sample comprises around 160,000 clones, 87% of them detected only once. Of the sample, approximately 3.8% falls within the top ten clones. The sample was PBMCs or T cells enriched from blood (not recorded which). These receptors came from a woman aged 40 to 55 who had been exposed to COVID-19.

V is TRBV5-1 and J is TRBJ1-2; TRBD1 aligns across 10 bases. The CDR3 is 15 amino acids. The V segment lost 6 bases and the J segment 7 bases; nucleotides outside the gene matches: 12. In germline, CDR1 is SGHRS, CDR2 YFSETQ. CDR3 nucleotide sequence: TGCGCCAGCACCTCTTGGGGGACAGGGGATCGTGGCTACACCTTC. As protein: CASTSWGTGDRGYTF.

V usage is TRBV7-9 and J usage is TRBJ2-7; a possible D gene is TRBD1 (5 bases). Germline V gene sequence: CDR1 SEHNR, CDR2 FQNEAQ (reference sequence). V was shortened by 1 base and J by 4 bases, with 8 bases between the two germline ends. The CDR3 covers 13 residues. CDR3: CASSLDQGYEQYF. The CDR3 coding sequence is TGTGCCAGCAGCTTAGACCAGGGATACGAGCAGTACTTC.

This clone was detected only once. This chain connects TRBV6-4 to TRBJ2-1; tentative D call: TRBD1 (5 bases). Germline V gene data show CDR1 as MRHNA and CDR2 as SNTAGT. The CDR3 extends over 15 amino acids. Between the trimmed V and J ends, which lost 0 bases and 6 bases, there was a span of 12 bases. CDR3 nucleotides: TGTGCCAGCAGTGACTCTATAGGGGCGGTCAATGAGCAGTTCTTC. Its translation is CASSDSIGAVNEQFF.

The chain has TRBV4-1 and TRBJ2-7; tentatively, D is TRBD1 (6 bases). V shed 0 bases and J shed 3 bases, with 9 bases lying between them. CDR3 length: 14 residues. Per the germline V gene, CDR1 is MGHRA and CDR2 is YSYEKL. The CDR3 nucleotides read TGCGCCAGCAGCCAAGAAAACAGGGTCTACGAGCAGTACTTC. The encoded protein is CASSQENRVYEQYF.

This chain joins TRBV24-1 and TRBJ1-4, with 7 nucleotides matching TRBD1. The V segment lost 4 bases and the J segment 5 bases; nucleotides outside the gene matches: 9. Germline V gene data show CDR1 as KGHDR and CDR2 as SFDVKD. This CDR3 spans 16 amino acids. The CDR3 reads CATSDRRAGGNEKLFF. The CDR3 nucleotides are TGTGCCACCAGTGACCGCAGGGCAGGGGGGAATGAAAAACTGTTTTTT.

The chain is built from TRBV5-1 and TRBJ1-2, with TRBD1 matching 7 bases. The trim removed 0 bases at V and 3 bases at J, leaving 5 bases unmatched. This CDR3 comprises 15 residues. From germline, CDR1 is SGHRS and CDR2 YFSETQ. The CDR3 DNA sequence: TGCGCCAGCAGCTTGGGTCAGGGGGATGACTATGGCTACACCTTC. Protein: CASSLGQGDDYGYTF.

The chain uses TRBV27 and TRBJ2-7; 7 bases are a match to TRBD1. The CDR3 consists of 15 residues. Per the germline V gene, CDR1 is MNHEY and CDR2 is SMNVEV (reference sequence). Germline trimming cut 4 bases from V and 5 bases from J; bases unmatched to any gene: 11. CDR3 in amino acids: CASSSPGAGGHEQYF. The CDR3 coding sequence is TGTGCCAGCAGTTCGCCCGGGGCAGGGGGACACGAGCAGTACTTC.

The chain has TRBV6-5 and TRBJ1-6; D is undetermined. V dropped 6 bases and J dropped 5 bases, with 14 bases sitting between them. Germline CDR1 and CDR2: MNHEY and SVGAGI. The CDR3 is 15 residues long. CDR3 in DNA: TGTGCCAGCAGCCCCCTGGACTGGAATAATTCACCCCTCCACTTT. Amino acid sequence: CASSPLDWNNSPLHF.

This chain uses TRBV19 with TRBJ2-1, with 10 nucleotides matching TRBD1. The CDR3 extends over 19 amino acids. Germline V gives CDR1 LNHDA, CDR2 SQIVND (reference sequence). V lost 1 base to trimming and J lost 2 bases; unmatched junction nucleotides: 11. The CDR3 nucleotides read TGTGCCAGTAGTATAGGGTACCCTTCCGGGACAGGGGCCTACAATGAGCAGTTCTTC. Protein product: CASSIGYPSGTGAYNEQFF. Based on the CDR3 plus reference TRBV19 and TRBJ2-1, the full variable domain is DGGITQSPKYLFRKEGQNVTLSCEQNLNHDAMYWYRQDPGQGLRLIYYSQIVNDFQKGDIAEGYSVSREKKESFPLTVTSAQKNPTAFYLCASSIGYPSGTGAYNEQFFGPGTRLTVL.

J is TRBJ1-2 and V is TRBV18; D is perhaps TRBD1 (6 bases). The CDR3 contains 13 residues. The V gene lost 2 bases and the J gene lost 8 bases, with 12 bases spanning the gap. Germline lookup yields CDR1 KGHSH and CDR2 LQKENI. CDR3 DNA sequence: TGTGCCAGCTCACCAGGGGGGGCCTTAGGCTACACCTTC. The encoded protein is CASSPGGALGYTF.

DNA of the CDR3: TGCGCCAGCAGTGATGGCGGGGGGGAGACCCAGTACTTC. It yields the protein CASSDGGGETQYF. The chain links TRBV10-1 to TRBJ2-5, with TRBD2 matching over 8 bases. V trimming: 3 bases; J trimming: 5 bases; junction bases outside the gene matches: 2. Germline-derived CDR1 and CDR2 are WNHNN and SYGVQD (reference sequence). The CDR3 contains 13 residues.

This rearrangement joins TRBV28 to TRBJ2-7, with no clear D. This CDR3 contains 14 residues. Trimming took off 3 bases at V and 1 base at J, with 10 bases between the two ends. CDR1 and CDR2 (germline): MDHEN, SYDVKM. CDR3 residues: CASSFDSLSYEQYF. The CDR3 DNA reads TGTGCCAGCAGTTTCGACTCCTTGTCCTACGAGCAGTACTTC.

J is TRBJ1-3 and V is TRBV9; 11 bases map to TRBD1. V was clipped by 4 bases and J by 8 bases; unmatched bases: 5. This CDR3 spans 14 amino acids. Germline CDR1 SGDLS, CDR2 YYNGEE. CDR3 sequence (DNA): TGTGCCAGCAGCAGTGGGGACAGGGGGGACACCATATATTTT. This translates into CASSSGDRGDTIYF. The variable domain in full, with the rest retrieved from reference TRBV9 and TRBJ1-3, is DSGVTQTPKHLITATGQRVTLRCSPRSGDLSVYWYQQSLDQGLQFLIQYYNGEERAKGNILERFSAQQFPDLHSELNLSSLELGDSALYFCASSSGDRGDTIYFGEGSWLTVV.

The V and J genes are TRBV9 and TRBJ1-3; D is undetermined. This CDR3 is built from 15 residues. CDR1 is SGDLS, CDR2 YYNGEE, per germline. Trimming cost V 0 bases and J 0 bases, with 7 bases left between them. The CDR3 bases are TGTGCCAGCAGCGTAGCTTCCAGCTCTGGAAACACCATATATTTT. Its protein is CASSVASSSGNTIYF.